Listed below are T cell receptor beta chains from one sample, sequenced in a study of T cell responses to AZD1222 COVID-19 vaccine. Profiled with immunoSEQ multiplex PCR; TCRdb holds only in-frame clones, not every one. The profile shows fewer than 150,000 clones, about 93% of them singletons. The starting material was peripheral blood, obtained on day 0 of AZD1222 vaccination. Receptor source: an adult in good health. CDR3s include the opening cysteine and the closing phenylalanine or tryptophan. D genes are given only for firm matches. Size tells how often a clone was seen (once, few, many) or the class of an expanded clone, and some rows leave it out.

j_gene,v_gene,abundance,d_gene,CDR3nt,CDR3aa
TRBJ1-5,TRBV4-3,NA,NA,TGCGCCAGCAGCCAAGAGCTTAATCAGCCCCAGCATTTT,CASSQELNQPQHF
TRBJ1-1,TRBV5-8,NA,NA,TGTGCCAGCACCAGACAGAACTTGAACACTGAAGCTTTCTTT,CASTRQNLNTEAFF
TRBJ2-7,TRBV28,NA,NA,TGTGCCAGCACCGAGGGGACCCCCTACGAGCAGTACTTC,CASTEGTPYEQYF
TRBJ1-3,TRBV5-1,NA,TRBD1,TGCGCCAGCAGCCTGGCAGGGGGACGGAACTCTGGAAACACCATATATTTT,CASSLAGGRNSGNTIYF
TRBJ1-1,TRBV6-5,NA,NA,TGTGCGGGCCAGGGATTAAACACTGAAGCTTTCTTT,CAGQGLNTEAFF
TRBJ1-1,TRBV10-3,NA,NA,TGTGCCATCAGTGAGTCTTGGGTGAATGACACTGAAGCTTTCTTT,CAISESWVNDTEAFF
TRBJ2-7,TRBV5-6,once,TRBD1,TGTGCCAGCAGCAAGACAGGGGAGCAGTACTTC,CASSKTGEQYF
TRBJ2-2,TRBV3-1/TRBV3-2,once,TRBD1,TGTGCCAGCAGCCTTGGGACAGGGTACCCCGGGGAGCTGTTTTTT,CASSLGTGYPGELFF
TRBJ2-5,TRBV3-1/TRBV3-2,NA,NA,TGTGCCAGCAGCCAAGATACGGCAGCGCAAGAGACCCAGTACTTC,CASSQDTAAQETQYF
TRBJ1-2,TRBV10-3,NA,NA,TGTGCCATCAGTGAGCCAGAGCTTGGCTACACCTTC,CAISEPELGYTF
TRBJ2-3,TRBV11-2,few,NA,TGTGCCAGCAGCACTAGGGGGGGGATCACAGATACGCAGTATTTT,CASSTRGGITDTQYF
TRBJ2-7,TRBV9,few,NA,TGTGCCAGCAGCGTAGGTTGGGACCCGGGCACCTACGAGCAGTACTTC,CASSVGWDPGTYEQYF
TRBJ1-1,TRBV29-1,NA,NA,TGCAGCGGGCTAGGGAATTCTGAAGCTTTCTTT,CSGLGNSEAFF
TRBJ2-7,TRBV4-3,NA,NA,TGCGCCAGCAGCCGCGGGACGGGCCTCTACGAGCAGTACTTC,CASSRGTGLYEQYF
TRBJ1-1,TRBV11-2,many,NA,TGTGCCAGCAGCTTAGTCCTCGGGGGAACTGAAGCTTTCTTT,CASSLVLGGTEAFF
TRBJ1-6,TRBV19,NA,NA,TGTGCCAGTAGTATTGAGGTTGGCGGGGTAAGCCCCCTCCACTTT,CASSIEVGGVSPLHF
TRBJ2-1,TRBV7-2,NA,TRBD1,TGTGCCAGCAGCTTGAGGACAGGATCAGATGAGCAGTTCTTC,CASSLRTGSDEQFF
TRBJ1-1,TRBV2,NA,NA,TGTGCCAGCAGGGAAAGGCAATACACTGAAGCTTTCTTT,CASRERQYTEAFF
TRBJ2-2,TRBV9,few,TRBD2,TGTGCCAGCAGCGCGAGCGGGACTACCGGGGAGCTGTTTTTT,CASSASGTTGELFF
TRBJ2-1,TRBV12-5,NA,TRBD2,TGTGCTAGTGGTTTGGCATTAGCGGGGGCCCCCAGAGGGCAGTTCTTC,CASGLALAGAPRGQFF